These T cell receptor beta chains were read from a single sample in a study of OX40 agonist ivuxolimab in advanced cancers. Sequencing was performed with immunoSEQ multiplex PCR; in TCRdb, only in-frame clones are kept and a portion is missing. The table records tens of thousands of clones, about 90% of them present only once. The sequenced sample was CD4+ or CD8+ T cells sorted from blood, obtained in a trial of the OX40 agonist ivuxolimab. These receptors were collected from an adult with an advanced solid tumor such as melanoma, head and neck, liver or kidney cancer. Each CDR3 is given with its conserved first and last residue. D genes are given only for firm matches.

cdr3_aa: CASSLGGLAGNEQFF; d_call: TRBD2; v_call: TRBV5-4; j_call: TRBJ2-1
cdr3_aa: CASSQAGSGSYEQYF; d_call: -; v_call: TRBV14; j_call: TRBJ2-7
cdr3_aa: CASSPVTGITDTQYF; d_call: -; v_call: TRBV18; j_call: TRBJ2-3
cdr3_aa: CASSPQDRSNSPLHF; d_call: -; v_call: TRBV5-1; j_call: TRBJ1-6
cdr3_aa: CASRTTGTNSYEQYF; d_call: -; v_call: TRBV7-9; j_call: TRBJ2-7
cdr3_aa: CASSSENYGYTF; d_call: -; v_call: TRBV11-2; j_call: TRBJ1-2
cdr3_aa: CASSVEPGRVYEQYF; d_call: TRBD2; v_call: TRBV9; j_call: TRBJ2-7
cdr3_aa: CASSLRQFSYEQYF; d_call: -; v_call: TRBV7-2; j_call: TRBJ2-7
cdr3_aa: CASSLLGLGETYEQYF; d_call: -; v_call: TRBV7-8; j_call: TRBJ2-7
cdr3_aa: CASSPRGTSGMSSYNEQFF; d_call: TRBD2; v_call: TRBV9; j_call: TRBJ2-1
cdr3_aa: CASSFQGPGNTIYF; d_call: -; v_call: TRBV7-8; j_call: TRBJ1-3
cdr3_aa: CASRRLAGGNTGELFF; d_call: TRBD2; v_call: TRBV19; j_call: TRBJ2-2
cdr3_aa: CASSLEETQYF; d_call: -; v_call: TRBV28; j_call: TRBJ2-5
cdr3_aa: CASSPVYGALTDTQYF; d_call: -; v_call: TRBV18; j_call: TRBJ2-3
cdr3_aa: CASSPLPRTAASGQSSYEQYF; d_call: TRBD2; v_call: TRBV18; j_call: TRBJ2-7
cdr3_aa: CATTRGYEQYF; d_call: -; v_call: TRBV19; j_call: TRBJ2-7
cdr3_aa: CASSIREGLSGNTIYF; d_call: -; v_call: TRBV19; j_call: TRBJ1-3
cdr3_aa: CASSPTGLGTEAFF; d_call: -; v_call: TRBV5-1; j_call: TRBJ1-1
cdr3_aa: CASSLWTDLTDTQYF; d_call: -; v_call: TRBV14; j_call: TRBJ2-3
cdr3_aa: CASTLKIWGSGRNEQFF; d_call: -; v_call: TRBV28; j_call: TRBJ2-1
cdr3_aa: CSADKGRDNNQPQHF; d_call: -; v_call: TRBV29-1; j_call: TRBJ1-5
cdr3_aa: CASSPGTSGRTETQYF; d_call: TRBD2; v_call: TRBV18; j_call: TRBJ2-5
cdr3_aa: CASTHGGGNGELFF; d_call: -; v_call: TRBV5-1; j_call: TRBJ2-2
cdr3_aa: CAISEGTGQPQHF; d_call: TRBD1; v_call: TRBV10-3; j_call: TRBJ1-5
cdr3_aa: CASSGQGAAPGIYEQYF; d_call: TRBD1; v_call: TRBV25-1; j_call: TRBJ2-7
cdr3_aa: CASSAGTLSNQPQHF; d_call: -; v_call: TRBV19; j_call: TRBJ1-5
cdr3_aa: CASGLADYEQYF; d_call: TRBD2; v_call: TRBV7-9; j_call: TRBJ2-7
cdr3_aa: CASSSGTHSSYEQYF; d_call: -; v_call: TRBV11-1; j_call: TRBJ2-7
cdr3_aa: CASIWGLAGGVGEQFF; d_call: TRBD2; v_call: TRBV5-1; j_call: TRBJ2-1
cdr3_aa: CASSPLYNQPQHF; d_call: -; v_call: TRBV7-2; j_call: TRBJ1-5
cdr3_aa: CASSEPGRDRDEQYF; d_call: -; v_call: TRBV10-2; j_call: TRBJ2-7
cdr3_aa: CASSPGVYGYTF; d_call: -; v_call: TRBV9; j_call: TRBJ1-2
cdr3_aa: CASGLVTLAVPTSYNEQFF; d_call: TRBD2; v_call: TRBV12-5; j_call: TRBJ2-1
cdr3_aa: CASRQGLAGFDEQFF; d_call: TRBD2; v_call: TRBV6-5; j_call: TRBJ2-1
cdr3_aa: CASSLINQGSLAFF; d_call: -; v_call: TRBV7-9; j_call: TRBJ1-1
cdr3_aa: CASSQLLQQGNTEAFF; d_call: -; v_call: TRBV7-9; j_call: TRBJ1-1
cdr3_aa: CASSVSASSGYTF; d_call: -; v_call: TRBV9; j_call: TRBJ1-2
cdr3_aa: CASSLGGTGNNEQFF; d_call: TRBD1; v_call: TRBV5-1; j_call: TRBJ2-1
cdr3_aa: CASSLGASGTQYF; d_call: TRBD2; v_call: TRBV5-1; j_call: TRBJ2-3
cdr3_aa: CASSRTGSSTDTQYF; d_call: TRBD1; v_call: TRBV11-1; j_call: TRBJ2-3
cdr3_aa: CASSLEVGTGNTIYF; d_call: -; v_call: TRBV5-1; j_call: TRBJ1-3
cdr3_aa: CASSFRGSQETQYF; d_call: -; v_call: TRBV6-6; j_call: TRBJ2-5
cdr3_aa: CASSSYRGKNEKLFF; d_call: TRBD1; v_call: TRBV28; j_call: TRBJ1-4
cdr3_aa: CASRTTGGRLETQYF; d_call: -; v_call: TRBV6-1; j_call: TRBJ2-5
cdr3_aa: CASSDRGAGYTF; d_call: -; v_call: TRBV6-4; j_call: TRBJ1-2
cdr3_aa: CASSFLRGQSESTDTQYF; d_call: TRBD1; v_call: TRBV7-9; j_call: TRBJ2-3
cdr3_aa: CASSLDGRNNEQFF; d_call: TRBD2; v_call: TRBV7-2; j_call: TRBJ2-1
cdr3_aa: CATRPGQGVNSPLHF; d_call: TRBD1; v_call: TRBV10-3; j_call: TRBJ1-6
cdr3_aa: CASSEYGAGGNQPQHF; d_call: -; v_call: TRBV6-1; j_call: TRBJ1-5
cdr3_aa: CASSSPGLAGEETQYF; d_call: TRBD2; v_call: TRBV7-6; j_call: TRBJ2-5
cdr3_aa: CASTLPGLSSYNEQFF; d_call: -; v_call: TRBV28; j_call: TRBJ2-1
cdr3_aa: CATRRDRGQSDTQYF; d_call: TRBD1; v_call: TRBV15; j_call: TRBJ2-3
cdr3_aa: CAWTPFRLKHRGAVF; d_call: -; v_call: TRBV30; j_call: TRBJ2-2
cdr3_aa: CSVERTSGRTGANEQFF; d_call: TRBD2; v_call: TRBV29-1; j_call: TRBJ2-1
cdr3_aa: CASSLLGATTIYF; d_call: -; v_call: TRBV27; j_call: TRBJ1-3
cdr3_aa: CASSLEVTSGRRGELFF; d_call: TRBD2; v_call: TRBV7-2; j_call: TRBJ2-2
cdr3_aa: CASSLDRGRSNEKLFF; d_call: TRBD1; v_call: TRBV5-4; j_call: TRBJ1-4
cdr3_aa: CASKGLAGHNEQFF; d_call: TRBD2; v_call: TRBV25-1; j_call: TRBJ2-1